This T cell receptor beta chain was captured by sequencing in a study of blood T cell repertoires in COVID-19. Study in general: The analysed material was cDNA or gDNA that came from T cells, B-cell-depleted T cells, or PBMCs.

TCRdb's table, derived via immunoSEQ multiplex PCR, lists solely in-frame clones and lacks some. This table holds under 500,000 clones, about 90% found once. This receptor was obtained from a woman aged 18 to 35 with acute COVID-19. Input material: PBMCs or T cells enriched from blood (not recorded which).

The CDR3 loop is CASTLQGVSNQPQHF. The CDR3 DNA sequence: TGTGCCAGCACCCTTCAGGGGGTTAGCAATCAGCCCCAGCATTTT. The chain joins TRBV6-5 to TRBJ1-5, with 7 bases matching TRBD1. The CDR3 runs to 15 residues. Trimming took 7 bases from V and 0 from J; bases not matched to a gene: 6. CDR1 is MNHEY, CDR2 SVGAGI, per germline.